A single sample gave rise to the 15 T cell receptor beta chains below, sequenced in a study of PD-1 blockade in mismatch repair-deficient tumors (dated by TCRdb to between 2016 and 2019). Libraries were constructed by the immunoSEQ multiplex PCR assay. This is the immuneACCESS table as TCRdb keeps it, with only in-frame sequences that have V and J called. A part of the clones is gone; compared with another copy, unresolved V genes explain less than half, and the rest is unexplained. This sample comprises 100,000 to 150,000 clones, 85% to 90% of them detected only once. The ten largest clonotypes hold approximately 13% of the sample. Sequencing used peripheral blood, obtained 44 weeks after starting pembrolizumab. Receptor source: an adult with mismatch repair-deficient cancer.

The V call is TRBV6-5, the J call TRBJ2-1; D is perhaps TRBD1 or TRBD2 (5 bases each). The CDR3 is 13 amino acids. V was pared by 4 bases and J by 6 bases, with 10 bases between. Germline CDR1 is MNHEY and CDR2 is SVGAGI. The DNA for the CDR3 is TGTGCCAGCAGTTTGGGACCGACCAATGAGCAGTTCTTC. Translation: CASSLGPTNEQFF.

This clone was observed a few times. This chain connects TRBV21-1 to TRBJ1-2. TRBV21-1 is termed a pseudogene. The CDR3 totals 9 residues. The CDR3 DNA sequence: TGTGCCAGGCTCCTGGGCTACACCTTC. Its translation is CARLLGYTF.

The genes are TRBV5-6 and TRBJ2-2, with D unclear. V lost 3 bases to trimming and J lost 7 bases, with 4 bases between them. CDR1 SGHDT and CDR2 YYEEEE come from the germline V gene. This CDR3 has 11 amino acids. CDR3 nucleotides: TGTGCCAGCAGCTCTCACGGGGAGCTGTTTTTT. This encodes CASSSHGELFF. Combining the CDR3 with reference TRBV5-6 and TRBJ2-2 gives the whole variable domain DAGVTQSPTHLIKTRGQQVTLRCSPKSGHDTVSWYQQALGQGPQFIFQYYEEEERQRGNFPDRFSGHQFPNYSSELNVNALLLGDSALYLCASSSHGELFFGEGSRLTVL.

This chain links TRBV6-5 with TRBJ2-7; TRBD1 matches 8 bases. Trimming at V came to 5 bases and at J to 5 bases, leaving 8 bases not matched to a gene. Per germline, CDR1 MNHEY and CDR2 SVGAGI. The CDR3 is 14 amino acids. The CDR3 spells CASSRQGMLHEQYF. CDR3 nucleotides: TGTGCCAGCAGTAGACAGGGGATGTTACACGAGCAGTACTTC.

There are many counts of this clone. The J gene is TRBJ2-2, the V gene TRBV20-1; D is unresolved. CDR1 and CDR2 from the germline V gene are DFQATT and SNEGSKA (reference sequence). V dropped 2 bases and J dropped 6 bases, with 4 bases sitting between them. The CDR3 loop spans 11 amino acids. The CDR3 nucleotides are TGCAGTGCTAGAAGGGCCGGGGAGCTGTTTTTT. This codes for CSARRAGELFF.

The chain carries TRBV5-1 and TRBJ2-7; D not certain. The CDR3 is made up of 14 amino acids. CDR1 is SGHRS and CDR2 is YFSETQ in the germline V gene. Trimming removed 4 bases from V and 0 bases from J, with 11 bases in between. In DNA, the CDR3 is TGCGCCAGCAGCCCCGGTAACCCCTCCTACGAGCAGTACTTC. The encoded protein is CASSPGNPSYEQYF.

V gene TRBV7-9 combines with J gene TRBJ2-6; no definite D call. The CDR3 is 14 residues long. In germline, CDR1 is SEHNR, CDR2 FQNEAQ (reference sequence). With 1 base removed from V and 2 bases from J, the gap between germline ends came to 3 bases. The CDR3 is CASSLGTGANVLTF. CDR3 nucleotide sequence: TGTGCCAGCAGCTTAGGGACTGGGGCCAACGTCCTGACTTTC.

Concerning this clone itself: Different DNA sequences within this sample yield the same CDR3. V is TRBV6-5 and J is TRBJ2-1; unclear D gene. The CDR3 extends over 13 amino acids. CDR1 is MNHEY, CDR2 SVGAGI, per germline. V lost 0 bases, J lost 3 bases, and 3 bases lay in between. DNA of the CDR3: TGTGCCAGCAGTTACTCGGGCTACAATGAGCAGTTCTTC. Residues: CASSYSGYNEQFF.

V is TRBV2 and J is TRBJ2-5; D gene unclear. V shed 6 bases and J shed 4 bases, with 6 bases lying between them. Germline V gene sequence: CDR1 SNHLY, CDR2 FYNNEI. CDR3 length: 11 residues. The CDR3 here is CASRKGETQYF. The CDR3, as DNA: TGTGCCAGCAGGAAGGGAGAGACCCAGTACTTC.

CDR3 in DNA: TGTGCCTGGAGTGTACAGGGATCGAGGGAGCAGTACTTC. It specifies CAWSVQGSREQYF. The V and J genes are TRBV30 and TRBJ2-7, with a possible D match to TRBD1 (6 bases). This CDR3 is built from 13 residues. Trimming stripped 0 bases from V and 7 bases from J, with 13 bases between. In germline, CDR1 is GTSNPN, CDR2 SVGIG (reference sequence).

The chain joins TRBV28 to TRBJ1-4, with TRBD1 identical over 10 bases. Trimming removed 5 bases from V and 12 bases from J; junction bases left unmatched: 12. The CDR3 has 15 amino acids. Germline V gene data show CDR1 as MDHEN and CDR2 as SYDVKM. The CDR3 nucleotides read TGTGCCAGCAGTCGCCCTGGGACAGGGGTCGCTGAACTGTTTTTT. Translated: CASSRPGTGVAELFF.

The chain links TRBV4-2 to TRBJ2-7, with 8 bases fitting TRBD2. Losses at the gene ends were 4 bases for V and 4 bases for J; bases not matched to a gene: 15. This CDR3 region has 17 residues. Per the germline V gene, CDR1 is LGHNA and CDR2 is YNFKEQ. The CDR3 here is CASSLDPPGSGRYEQYF. CDR3 bases: TGTGCCAGCAGCCTAGACCCCCCCGGCAGCGGGAGATACGAGCAGTACTTC.

The V call is TRBV6-5, the J call TRBJ2-7, with D uncertain. V lost 3 bases and J 5 bases, leaving 11 bases between the germline ends. Germline assignment: CDR1 MNHEY and CDR2 SVGAGI. The CDR3 totals 13 residues. The CDR3 protein is CASSYGHPNEQYF. The DNA for the CDR3 is TGTGCCAGCAGTTATGGGCATCCTAACGAGCAGTACTTC.

The rearrangement uses TRBV10-3 and TRBJ1-4; 7 bases align to TRBD1. Trimming removed 3 bases from V and 4 bases from J; junction bases left unmatched: 5. The CDR3 is 15 amino acids. Germline loops: CDR1 ENHRY, CDR2 SYGVKD. The CDR3 spells CAISDPGQSNEKLFF. DNA for the CDR3: TGTGCCATCAGTGATCCGGGACAGAGTAATGAAAAACTGTTTTTT.

The chain combines TRBV4-1 with TRBJ2-4, with 12 bases aligning to TRBD2. V lost 0 bases and J lost 2; bases outside the gene matches: 11. The germline V gene has CDR1 MGHRA and CDR2 YSYEKL. This CDR3 is 20 amino acids long. CDR3 sequence: CASSQEALAGGEGTKNIQYF. The DNA of the CDR3 is TGCGCCAGCAGCCAAGAGGCACTAGCGGGAGGAGAGGGGACCAAAAACATTCAGTACTTC.